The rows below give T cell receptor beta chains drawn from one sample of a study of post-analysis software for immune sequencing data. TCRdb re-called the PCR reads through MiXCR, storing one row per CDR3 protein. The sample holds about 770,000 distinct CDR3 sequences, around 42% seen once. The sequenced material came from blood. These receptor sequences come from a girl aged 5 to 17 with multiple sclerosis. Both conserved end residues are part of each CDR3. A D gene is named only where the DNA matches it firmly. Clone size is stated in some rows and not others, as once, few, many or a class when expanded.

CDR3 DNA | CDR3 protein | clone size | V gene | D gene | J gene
TGTGCCATCAGTCCAGCCGACGGACAGGGATACGAGCAGTACTTC | CAISPADGQGYEQYF | NA | TRBV10-3 | TRBD1 | TRBJ2-7
TGTGCCAGTAGTAACCAGCCCTCATGGGAGACCCAGTACTTC | CASSNQPSWETQYF | NA | TRBV19 | NA | TRBJ2-5
TGTGCCAGCAGAGACAGGGGATGGGAAAAACTGTTTTTT | CASRDRGWEKLFF | NA | TRBV25-1 | TRBD1 | TRBJ1-4
TGTGCCAGCAGCCCTTACGGGTGGGGAACAAAGCCGGATGAGCAGTTCTTC | CASSPYGWGTKPDEQFF | few | TRBV9 | NA | TRBJ2-1
TGCGCCAGCAGTTTATCGCGGAATGCGCAGTATTTT | CASSLSRNAQYF | NA | TRBV28 | NA | TRBJ2-3
TGTGCCAGCAGTCCCGGCAGGGGGTTTGTCTATGGCTACACCTTC | CASSPGRGFVYGYTF | few | TRBV28 | TRBD1 | TRBJ1-2
TGTGCCAGCAGCTTGGTGGAAGTCCTTAACTATGGCTACACCTTC | CASSLVEVLNYGYTF | few | TRBV5-6 | NA | TRBJ1-2
TGTGCCAGCAGAACTGAGGACAGGGGGCGGAATGGCTACACCTTC | CASRTEDRGRNGYTF | NA | TRBV6-5 | TRBD1 | TRBJ1-2
TGTGCCAGCAGCTTAGATGGGAGTAGCACGGGAGAGCAGTACTTC | CASSLDGSSTGEQYF | NA | TRBV7-9 | NA | TRBJ2-7
TGCAGTGCTAGAGATTCCAGTAGCAATCAGCCCCAGCATTTT | CSARDSSSNQPQHF | NA | TRBV20-1 | NA | TRBJ1-5
TGTGCCAGCAGTTACAACCAGGGATGGGAAACTGAAGCTTTCTTT | CASSYNQGWETEAFF | NA | TRBV6-5 | NA | TRBJ1-1
TGCAGCGTTAATGACATTACAGGCTACGAGCAGTACTTC | CSVNDITGYEQYF | few | TRBV29-1 | NA | TRBJ2-7
TGTGCCATCAGTGAGCGCCCGCAGGGGACAGATACGCAGTATTTT | CAISERPQGTDTQYF | few | TRBV10-3 | NA | TRBJ2-3
TGCAGTTTCACCCCGGGGGACTTCCAAGAGGCCCAGTACTTC | CSFTPGDFQEAQYF | once | TRBV20-1 | NA | TRBJ2-5
TGTGCCAGCAGTTACTCCGCTACAGGGGGGGACTATGGCTACACCTTC | CASSYSATGGDYGYTF | once | TRBV6-5 | TRBD1 | TRBJ1-2
TGTGCCAGCAGTTGGAGGGGGACCCCTAATGAAAAACTGTTTTTT | CASSWRGTPNEKLFF | NA | TRBV6-6 | NA | TRBJ1-4
TGTGCCAGCAGTTCCCTCGGGAGACCTAATGAGCAGTTCTTC | CASSSLGRPNEQFF | few | TRBV27 | NA | TRBJ2-1
TGTGCCAGCAGTTCCCCCGGCCGCGGGAAGCACTACGAGCAGTACTTC | CASSSPGRGKHYEQYF | NA | TRBV12-3/TRBV12-4 | NA | TRBJ2-7
TGTGCCAGCAGTTACGGACCGCCCACAAGACTCTCCCAATATGGCTACACCTTC | CASSYGPPTRLSQYGYTF | NA | TRBV6-5 | NA | TRBJ1-2
TGCGCCAGCAGCCAAGGACAGTCCACCTCCTACGAGCAGTTCTTC | CASSQGQSTSYEQFF | NA | TRBV4-1 | NA | TRBJ2-1
TGTGCCAGCAGCTCCCGGGACAGAATTTACACTGAAGCTTTCTTT | CASSSRDRIYTEAFF | NA | TRBV7-9 | TRBD1 | TRBJ1-1
TGTGCCAGCAGTTACCACCCCTACGAGCAGTACTTC | CASSYHPYEQYF | NA | TRBV6-2/TRBV6-3 | NA | TRBJ2-7
TGTGCCAGCTCACCGATTGATAAGCAGTTCTTC | CASSPIDKQFF | few | TRBV18 | NA | TRBJ2-1
TGCAGTGCTAGAGAAGTAGCGACAGATACGCAGTATTTT | CSAREVATDTQYF | NA | TRBV20-1 | NA | TRBJ2-3
TGTGCCAGCAGCTTAATGCAGGACATCCTTAACACTGAAGCTTTCTTT | CASSLMQDILNTEAFF | NA | TRBV7-6 | NA | TRBJ1-1
TGTGCCAGCACCATCGAAGCGGGAGGCTACAATGAGCAGTTCTTC | CASTIEAGGYNEQFF | NA | TRBV6-6 | TRBD2 | TRBJ2-1
TGTGCCAGCAGTGAATTGCGGAATTCAGAGACCCAGTACTTC | CASSELRNSETQYF | NA | TRBV6-1 | NA | TRBJ2-5
TGTGCCAGCAGTTTTTCTAGGGGCAGGCCAAGCTCTGGGGCCAACGTCCTGACTTTC | CASSFSRGRPSSGANVLTF | NA | TRBV12-3/TRBV12-4 | NA | TRBJ2-6
TGTGCCAGCAGTTACGGGCTAGCGGGAGTAGGTGAGCAGTTCTTC | CASSYGLAGVGEQFF | NA | TRBV6-2/TRBV6-3 | TRBD2 | TRBJ2-1
TGTGCCAGCAGTTTTCTGAGGGAGGCCGGCTACACCTTC | CASSFLREAGYTF | NA | TRBV12-3/TRBV12-4 | NA | TRBJ1-2
TGTGCCAGCTCACCACCCTCAGCGGCGGTTACGATAGAGCAGTACTTC | CASSPPSAAVTIEQYF | NA | TRBV18 | NA | TRBJ2-7
TGTGCCAGCAGTTTCCGATCCATCAATGAGCAGTTCTTC | CASSFRSINEQFF | few | TRBV7-9 | NA | TRBJ2-1
TGTGCCAGCAGCCAAGAGAAAGGGCTGAACACTGAAGCTTTCTTT | CASSQEKGLNTEAFF | NA | TRBV4-2 | NA | TRBJ1-1
TGCAGTGCTAGTAGGGGCCAGGAGCAGTTCTTC | CSASRGQEQFF | few | TRBV20-1 | NA | TRBJ2-1
TGTGCCAGCAGTGACCCGGAACCTAACTATGGCTACACCTTC | CASSDPEPNYGYTF | few | TRBV25-1 | NA | TRBJ1-2
TGTGCCAGCAGCCGCCCTACAGGGGGGGTGGAGACCCAGTACTTC | CASSRPTGGVETQYF | NA | TRBV7-9 | NA | TRBJ2-5
TGCAGCGTCGCGCAGGGGGGCCCTGCCTACGAGCAGTACTTC | CSVAQGGPAYEQYF | few | TRBV29-1 | NA | TRBJ2-7
TGTGCCAGCAGTCAACCGATGAGCCCCTACGAGCAGTACTTC | CASSQPMSPYEQYF | NA | TRBV28 | NA | TRBJ2-7
TGTGCCAGCAGCCAATCTCTTGGCACAGATACGCAGTATTTT | CASSQSLGTDTQYF | few | TRBV6-6 | NA | TRBJ2-3
TGCGCCAGCAGCCACTCGACGGATACTAGCACAGATACGCAGTATTTT | CASSHSTDTSTDTQYF | NA | TRBV4-1 | NA | TRBJ2-3
TGTGCCACCCAAGGTCTAGCGGGGAACAACAATGAGCAGTTCTTC | CATQGLAGNNNEQFF | NA | TRBV10-3 | TRBD2 | TRBJ2-1
TGTGCCAGCAGTGAAAGGGGGGAGGGCCCAATTGAGCAGTTCTTC | CASSERGEGPIEQFF | many | TRBV6-1 | NA | TRBJ2-1
TGTGCCAGCAGTTACGAGGGGATCTCTGGGGCCAACGTCCTGACTTTC | CASSYEGISGANVLTF | few | TRBV6-6 | NA | TRBJ2-6
TGTGCCAGCAGTTTCGTACTAGCGCACTACAATGAGCAGTTCTTC | CASSFVLAHYNEQFF | few | TRBV6-5 | TRBD2 | TRBJ2-1
TGTGCCAGCAGTTCATCGCTCTCCTACGAGCAGTACTTC | CASSSSLSYEQYF | few | TRBV28 | NA | TRBJ2-7
TGTGCCAGCAGACGACACTTGGGGGGAACGATGGGGTTGGTCTACGAGCAGTACTTC | CASRRHLGGTMGLVYEQYF | NA | TRBV6-1 | NA | TRBJ2-7
TGTGCCAGCAGCGTTCGGACAGGGGATGGCTACACCTTC | CASSVRTGDGYTF | NA | TRBV9 | TRBD1 | TRBJ1-2
TGTGCCAGCAGCTTCACGGGACAGGGGAACTATGGCTACACCTTC | CASSFTGQGNYGYTF | NA | TRBV7-9 | TRBD1 | TRBJ1-2
TGTGCCAGCAGTTACACCGGCGGGGGCCACCCCGGGGAGCTGTTTTTT | CASSYTGGGHPGELFF | NA | TRBV6-5 | NA | TRBJ2-2
TGCAGCGGGGGACTAGCGGGTAGGAATGAGCAGTTCTTC | CSGGLAGRNEQFF | few | TRBV29-1 | TRBD2 | TRBJ2-1
TGTGCCAGCAGCAGAACTCCCGCAACTAATGAAAAACTGTTTTTT | CASSRTPATNEKLFF | NA | TRBV7-8 | NA | TRBJ1-4
TGTGCCAGCTGGACAGGGGGCGAGCAGTACTTC | CASWTGGEQYF | NA | TRBV6-6 | TRBD1 | TRBJ2-7
TGTGCCACCAGCAGAGGACTCAGCACAGATACGCAGTATTTT | CATSRGLSTDTQYF | many | TRBV15 | NA | TRBJ2-3
TGTGCCAGCAGCAAACGGACAGGCTCCGTTTCGACTGAAGCTTTCTTT | CASSKRTGSVSTEAFF | few | TRBV7-9 | TRBD1 | TRBJ1-1
TGCAGTGCTAGAGATTCGACAGGGCTGGAGACCCAGTACTTC | CSARDSTGLETQYF | NA | TRBV20-1 | TRBD1 | TRBJ2-5
TGCAGTGTTCGCGCAGATACGCAGTATTTT | CSVRADTQYF | NA | TRBV20-1 | NA | TRBJ2-3